The 15 T cell receptor beta chains in this list originate from one sample, sequenced in a study of T cells in Graves' hyperthyroidism and ophthalmopathy. RNA transcripts yielded amplified TCR beta CDR3 regions. The primer set for the first-round RT-PCR of the TCR CDR3 was HTBI. One entry per CDR3 protein, called by TCRdb with MiXCR from the multiplex PCR reads. Among roughly 700,000 distinct CDR3 sequences listed, approximately 40% were seen once. Sequenced sample: blood. The receptors were sampled from a woman between 35 and 50 years old with Graves' hyperthyroidism.

The rearrangement links TRBV7-2 to TRBJ1-4; tentatively, D is TRBD1 (5 bases). Germline loops: CDR1 SGHTA, CDR2 FQGNSA. The CDR3 totals 15 residues. With 8 bases removed from V and 3 bases from J, the gap between germline ends came to 16 bases. As DNA, the CDR3 is TGTGCCAGCTCCCCGCCGGCGGGGGCTAATGAAAAACTGTTTTTT. Translated, it gives CASSPPAGANEKLFF.

This clonotype was seen at least ten times. This chain links TRBV7-9 with TRBJ2-6, with a possible D match to TRBD2 (6 bases). V shed 7 bases and J shed 4 bases, with 20 bases lying between them. The length of the CDR3 is 17 residues. Germline values: CDR1 SEHNR, CDR2 FQNEAQ (reference sequence). The CDR3 DNA sequence: TGTGCCAGCAAGGCGTACGGGGGATCGTCCGGGGCCAACGTCCTGACTTTC. Encoded protein: CASKAYGGSSGANVLTF. Variable domain in full (rest from reference TRBV7-9 and TRBJ2-6): DTGVSQNPRHKITKRGQNVTFRCDPISEHNRLYWYRQTLGQGPEFLTYFQNEAQLEKSRLLSDRFSAERPKGSFSTLEIQRTEQGDSAMYLCASKAYGGSSGANVLTFGAGSRLTVL.

This clonotype appeared a few times. Here the CDR3 reads CASSQGQDYNYGYTF. For the CDR3, the DNA is TGCGCCAGCAGCCAAGGACAGGACTATAACTATGGCTACACCTTC. The chain recombines TRBV4-1 with TRBJ1-2, with D perhaps TRBD1 (6 bases). With 1 base removed from V and 1 base from J, the gap between germline ends came to 10 bases. The CDR3 is made up of 15 amino acids. Looked up from germline, CDR1 is MGHRA and CDR2 is YSYEKL.

The chain carries TRBV20-1 and TRBJ1-2; D is unclear. This CDR3 comprises 14 residues. The germline gives CDR1 DFQATT, CDR2 SNEGSKA (reference sequence). The ends were cut back, 4 bases at V and 0 bases at J, with 12 bases in the middle. CDR3 sequence reads: CSATPPVANYGYTF. The CDR3 bases are TGCAGTGCTACACCCCCCGTAGCTAACTATGGCTACACCTTC.

This clonotype came up many times. The rearrangement joins TRBV7-9 to TRBJ1-2; no firm D call. The CDR3 totals 12 residues. Between the trimmed V and J ends, which lost 4 bases and 2 bases, there was a span of 5 bases. Germline CDR1 is SEHNR and CDR2 is FQNEAQ (reference sequence). CDR3 sequence (DNA): TGTGCCAGCAGCTCGGTCAACTATGGCTACACCTTC. Translated: CASSSVNYGYTF. Together with reference TRBV7-9 and TRBJ1-2, the CDR3 gives the full variable domain: DTGVSQNPRHKITKRGQNVTFRCDPISEHNRLYWYRQTLGQGPEFLTYFQNEAQLEKSRLLSDRFSAERPKGSFSTLEIQRTEQGDSAMYLCASSSVNYGYTFGSGTRLTVV.

In this sample, this clonotype turned up once. At one of its ends the junction is not consistent with the germline gene, which may arise from a read error. V is TRBV7-2 and J is TRBJ1-2; TRBD1 agrees at 7 bases. The CDR3 consists of 18 residues. Germline CDR1 SGHTA, CDR2 FQGNSA. The DNA for the CDR3 is TGCGCCAGCAGCCAAGAGGAGGGGGCGGTCCCTTTACCCTATGGCTACACCTTC. It specifies CASSQEEGAVPLPYGYTF. Full variable domain (missing parts from reference TRBV7-2 and TRBJ1-2): GAGVSQSPSNKVTEKGKDVELRCDPISGHTALYWYRQSLGQGLEFLIYFQGNSAPDKSGLPSDRFSAERTGGSVSTLTIQRTQQEDSAVYLCASSQEEGAVPLPYGYTFGSGTRLTVV.

The J gene is TRBJ2-7, the V gene TRBV12-3 or TRBV12-4, with D maybe TRBD1 (5 bases). The CDR3 sequence is 17 residues long. V lost 4 bases, J lost 4 bases, and 23 bases lay in between. The CDR3 region is CASSSHLRGREYYEQYF. For the CDR3, the DNA is TGTGCCAGCAGTTCCCATCTTAGGGGCAGGGAATATTACGAGCAGTACTTC.

On this clonotype itself: At one end the junction does not follow the germline gene, possibly because of a read error. V usage is TRBV24-1 and J usage is TRBJ2-5, with a possible D match to TRBD2 (6 bases). Germline V gene sequence: CDR1 KGHDR, CDR2 SFDVKD. CDR3 length: 15 amino acids. The CDR3 nucleotides read TGTGCCACCAGCGATTCCGGGACTTTACAAGAGACCCAGTACTTC. It translates to CATSDSGTLQETQYF.

This clonotype came up many times. The V call is TRBV24-1, the J call TRBJ1-1; no definite D call. The V end lost 1 base, the J end lost 5 bases, and 7 bases lay between the germline ends. Germline CDR1 reads KGHDR; CDR2 reads SFDVKD. This CDR3 comprises 13 residues. In DNA, the CDR3 is TGTGCCACCAGTGATTTAAGGGCTACTGAAGCTTTCTTT. Translation: CATSDLRATEAFF.

This clonotype was counted ten times or more. The gene calls are TRBV19 and TRBJ1-6, with 9 bases identical to TRBD1. Germline loops: CDR1 LNHDA, CDR2 SQIVND (reference sequence). The CDR3 is 15 residues long. V trimming: 5 bases; J trimming: 8 bases; junction bases outside the gene matches: 7. The CDR3 DNA is TGTGCCAGTAGTTTCCTGGACAGGGGCGATTCACCCCTCCACTTT. Translated, it gives CASSFLDRGDSPLHF.

This chain uses TRBV10-3 with TRBJ1-2; D unresolved. The CDR3 sequence is 13 residues long. Trimming left V 4 bases short and J 6 bases short, with 12 bases between. Looked up from germline, CDR1 is ENHRY and CDR2 is SYGVKD. The CDR3 DNA reads as TGTGCCATCAGTGCACTAGGGAACCATGGCTACACCTTC. This translates into CAISALGNHGYTF.

This clonotype was seen ten or more times. The chain couples TRBV6-5 to TRBJ1-5, with D tentatively TRBD1 (6 bases). Germline V gene sequence: CDR1 MNHEY, CDR2 SVGAGI. V was shortened by 6 bases and J by 4 bases, with 10 bases between the two germline ends. This CDR3 is built from 13 residues. The CDR3 coding sequence is TGTGCCAGCAGACCTGACAGGAATCAGCCCCAGCATTTT. Residues: CASRPDRNQPQHF.

This clonotype showed up many times. The chain couples TRBV20-1 to TRBJ2-7, with TRBD2 matching over 10 bases. After removal of 3 bases from V and 3 bases from J, the junction contained 8 bases not matched to a gene. The CDR3 covers 15 residues. From germline, CDR1 is DFQATT and CDR2 SNEGSKA (reference sequence). In DNA form, the CDR3 reads TGCAGTGCTAGGGCGAGTAGCGGGAGGATCTACGAGCAGTACTTC. Translation: CSARASSGRIYEQYF.

This clonotype was counted at least ten times. V gene TRBV6-1 combines with J gene TRBJ2-7; no clear D gene. The CDR3 is 15 amino acids. Germline CDR1 MNHNS, CDR2 SASEGT. The V gene lost 3 bases and the J gene lost 2 bases, with 14 bases spanning the gap. The CDR3 sequence: CASSDMTKPTYEQYF. In nucleotides, the CDR3 is TGTGCCAGCAGTGATATGACGAAACCCACCTACGAGCAGTACTTC.

The chain employs TRBV12-3 or TRBV12-4 and TRBJ2-2, with a tentative D call TRBD2 (6 bases). The CDR3 has 13 amino acids. Trimming cost V 5 bases and J 5 bases, with 9 bases left between them. CDR3 sequence (DNA): TGTGCCAGCAGTAATGGGGGGACCGGGGAGCTGTTTTTT. Translation: CASSNGGTGELFF.